This TCR beta chain was observed in a study of control samples from healthy donors and cancer patients. Some clones are missing from TCRdb's copy, which holds only in-frame ones; the method was immunoSEQ multiplex PCR. Of about 18,000 clones in the sample, around 84% were seen once. CDR3 length equals 16 residues. Trimming took 0 bases from V and 4 from J; bases not matched to a gene: 9. Germline-derived CDR1 and CDR2 are GTSNPN and SVGIG (reference sequence). The TCR sequence derives from a woman in her 70s with lung cancer. This chain joins TRBV30 and TRBJ2-3; 8 nucleotides match TRBD2. The sequenced sample was PBMCs. The CDR3 is CAWSVRTSLLPDTQYF. In nucleotides, the CDR3 is TGTGCCTGGAGTGTACGGACTAGCCTTTTGCCAGATACGCAGTATTTT.